The T cell receptor (beta chain) under discussion was sequenced for a study of vaccination effects on CD4 cells after COVID-19. Study background: A couple of convalescent patients each provided a sample, at 16 days and at one week before vaccination.

The assay was immunoSEQ multiplex PCR, and TCRdb's table has in-frame clones only and misses some. The sample includes more than 45,000 clones, 76% of them seen just once. ViraFEST assay sequencing came after antigen-specific CD4+ T cells were expanded with viral peptide pools. Scientists isolated CD4+ T cells after a roughly 10-day culture period ended. A positive SARS-CoV-2 PCR test fell between March and December 2020. A half-medium replacement with IL-2 medium was carried out on days 3 and 7. Trimming cost V 6 bases and J 2 bases, with 15 bases left between them. Looked up from germline, CDR1 is KGHSH and CDR2 is LQKENI. This CDR3 is 15 amino acids long. This clone appeared a few times. Its antigen is still unknown.

The TCR was taken from a human donor who had a prior SARS-CoV-2 infection. The sequencing used CD4+ T cells from PBMCs cultured with HIV peptides, collected before COVID-19 vaccination. Subset defined: HIV-1 Nef peptide pool negative control/reference culture. V and J are TRBV18 and TRBJ2-3; D gene unclear. CDR3 protein: CASSLVGIYTDTQYF. Written as DNA, the CDR3 is TGTGCCAGCTCCCTCGTCGGAATCTACACAGATACGCAGTATTTT.